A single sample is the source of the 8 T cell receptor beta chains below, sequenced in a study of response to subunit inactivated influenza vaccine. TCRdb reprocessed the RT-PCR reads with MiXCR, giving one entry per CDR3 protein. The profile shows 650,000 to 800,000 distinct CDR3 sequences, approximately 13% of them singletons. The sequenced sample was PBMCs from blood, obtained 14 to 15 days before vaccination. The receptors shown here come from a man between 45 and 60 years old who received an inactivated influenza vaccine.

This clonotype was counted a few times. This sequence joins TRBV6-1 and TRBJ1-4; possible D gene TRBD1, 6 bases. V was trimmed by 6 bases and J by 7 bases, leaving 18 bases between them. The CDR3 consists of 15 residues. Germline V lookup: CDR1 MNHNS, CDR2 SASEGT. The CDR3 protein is CASRSWGQVVEKLFF. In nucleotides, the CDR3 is TGTGCCAGCAGGTCCTGGGGGCAGGTGGTTGAAAAACTGTTTTTT.

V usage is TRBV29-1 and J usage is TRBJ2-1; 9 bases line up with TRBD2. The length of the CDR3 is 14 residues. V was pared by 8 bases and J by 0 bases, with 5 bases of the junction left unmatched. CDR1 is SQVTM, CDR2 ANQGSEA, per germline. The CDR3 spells CSSGGRASYNEQFF. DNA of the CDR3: TGCAGCTCAGGCGGGAGGGCCTCCTACAATGAGCAGTTCTTC.

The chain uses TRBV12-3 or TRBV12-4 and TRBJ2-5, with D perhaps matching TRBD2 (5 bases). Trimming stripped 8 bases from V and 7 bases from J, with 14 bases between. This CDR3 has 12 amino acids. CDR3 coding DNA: TGTGCCAGCCTCGGAGCGGAGTCGACCCAGTACTTC. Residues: CASLGAESTQYF.

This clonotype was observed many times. CDR3 DNA: TGTGCCAGCAGCTTTGGGTACCAAGAGACCCAGTACTTC. Its translation: CASSFGYQETQYF. The chain uses TRBV5-5 and TRBJ2-5, with no clear D. The CDR3 has 13 amino acids. Trimming took off 2 bases at V and 0 bases at J, with 5 bases between the two ends. Germline CDR1 SGHKS, CDR2 YYEKEE (reference sequence).

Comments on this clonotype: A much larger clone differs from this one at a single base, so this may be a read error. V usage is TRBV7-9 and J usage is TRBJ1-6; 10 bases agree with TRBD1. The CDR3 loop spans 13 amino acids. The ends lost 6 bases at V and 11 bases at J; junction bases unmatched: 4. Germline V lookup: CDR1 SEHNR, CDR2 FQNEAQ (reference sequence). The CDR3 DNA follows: TGTGCCAGCAGACTCGGACAGGGGGCACCCCTCCACTTT. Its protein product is CASRLGQGAPLHF.

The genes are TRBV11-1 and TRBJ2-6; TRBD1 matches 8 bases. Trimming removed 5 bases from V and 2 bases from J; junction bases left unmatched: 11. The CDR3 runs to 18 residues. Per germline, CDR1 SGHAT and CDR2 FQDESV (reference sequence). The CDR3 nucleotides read TGTGCCAGCAGCCCCCCTCGGGGCAGGGGGCCTGGGGCCAACGTCCTGACTTTC. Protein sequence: CASSPPRGRGPGANVLTF. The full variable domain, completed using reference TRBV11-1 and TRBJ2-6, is EAEVAQSPRYKITEKSQAVAFWCDPISGHATLYWYRQILGQGPELLVQFQDESVVDDSQLPKDRFSAERLKGVDSTLKIQPAELGDSAMYLCASSPPRGRGPGANVLTFGAGSRLTVL.

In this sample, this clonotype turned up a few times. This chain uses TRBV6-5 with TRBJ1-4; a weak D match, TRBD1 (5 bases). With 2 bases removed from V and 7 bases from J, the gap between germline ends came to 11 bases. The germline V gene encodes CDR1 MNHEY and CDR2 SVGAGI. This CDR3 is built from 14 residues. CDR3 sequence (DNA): TGTGCCAGCAGTTACGGGGGTGGGGGTGAAAAACTGTTTTTT. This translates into CASSYGGGGEKLFF.

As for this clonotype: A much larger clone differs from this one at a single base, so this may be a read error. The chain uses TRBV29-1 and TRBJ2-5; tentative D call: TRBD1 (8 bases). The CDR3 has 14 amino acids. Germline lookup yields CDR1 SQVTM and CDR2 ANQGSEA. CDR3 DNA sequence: TGCAGCGGCCGCAGGGGGCTGGGGGGGGAGAACCAGTACTTC. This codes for CSGRRGLGGENQYF.